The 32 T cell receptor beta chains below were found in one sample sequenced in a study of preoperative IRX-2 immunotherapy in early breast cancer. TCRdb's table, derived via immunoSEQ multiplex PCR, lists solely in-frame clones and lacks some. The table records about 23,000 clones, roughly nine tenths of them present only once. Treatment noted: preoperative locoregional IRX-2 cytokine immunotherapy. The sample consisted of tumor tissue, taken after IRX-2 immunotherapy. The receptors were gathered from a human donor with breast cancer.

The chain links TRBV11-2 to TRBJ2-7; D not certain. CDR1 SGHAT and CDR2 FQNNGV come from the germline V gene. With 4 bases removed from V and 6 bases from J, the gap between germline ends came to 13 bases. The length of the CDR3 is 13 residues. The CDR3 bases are TGTGCCAGCAGCTCTGGATCCCGTCGCGAGCAGTACTTC. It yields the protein CASSSGSRREQYF.

This chain's CDR3 is CASRRASDLRSTDTQYF. In DNA form, the CDR3 reads TGCGCCAGCAGGAGGGCTAGCGATCTCCGAAGCACAGATACGCAGTATTTT. The chain combines TRBV10-2 with TRBJ2-3; D is perhaps TRBD2 (6 bases). Trimming took off 6 bases at V and 0 bases at J, with 19 bases between the two ends. The germline V gene encodes CDR1 WSHSY and CDR2 SAAADI. This CDR3 spans 17 amino acids.

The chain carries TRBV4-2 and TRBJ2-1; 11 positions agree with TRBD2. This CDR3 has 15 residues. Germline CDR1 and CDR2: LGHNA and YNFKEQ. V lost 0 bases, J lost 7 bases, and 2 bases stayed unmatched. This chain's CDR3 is CASSQETSGRNEQFF. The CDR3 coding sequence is TGTGCCAGCAGCCAAGAAACTAGCGGGAGAAATGAGCAGTTCTTC.

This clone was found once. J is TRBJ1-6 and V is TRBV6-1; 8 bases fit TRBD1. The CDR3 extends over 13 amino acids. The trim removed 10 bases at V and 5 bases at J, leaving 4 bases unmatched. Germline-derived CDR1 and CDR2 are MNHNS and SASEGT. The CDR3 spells CATGQGNNSPLHF. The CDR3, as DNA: TGTGCCACCGGACAGGGAAATAATTCACCCCTCCACTTT.

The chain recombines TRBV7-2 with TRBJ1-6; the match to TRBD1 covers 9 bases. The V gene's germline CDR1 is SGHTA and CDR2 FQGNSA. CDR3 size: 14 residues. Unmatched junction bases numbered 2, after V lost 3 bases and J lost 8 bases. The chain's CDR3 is CASSFRTGDSPLHF. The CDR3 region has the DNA TGTGCCAGCAGCTTCCGGACAGGGGATTCACCCCTCCACTTT.

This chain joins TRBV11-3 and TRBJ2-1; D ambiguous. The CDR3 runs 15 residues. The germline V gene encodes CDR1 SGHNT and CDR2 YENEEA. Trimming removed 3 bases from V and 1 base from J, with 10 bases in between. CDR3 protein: CASSFRQSSYNEQFF. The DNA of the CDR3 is TGTGCCAGCAGCTTTCGGCAGAGTTCCTACAATGAGCAGTTCTTC.

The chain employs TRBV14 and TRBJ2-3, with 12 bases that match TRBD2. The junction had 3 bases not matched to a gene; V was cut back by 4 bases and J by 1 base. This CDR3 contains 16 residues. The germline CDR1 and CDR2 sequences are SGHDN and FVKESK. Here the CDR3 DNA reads TGTGCCAGCAGCCCACTAGCGGGGGGAGGCACAGATACGCAGTATTTT. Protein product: CASSPLAGGGTDTQYF.

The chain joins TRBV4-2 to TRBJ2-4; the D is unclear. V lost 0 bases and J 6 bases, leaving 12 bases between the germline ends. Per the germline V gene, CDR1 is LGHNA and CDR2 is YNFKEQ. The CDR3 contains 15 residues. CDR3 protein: CASSQDGRVGNIQYF. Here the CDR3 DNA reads TGTGCCAGCAGCCAAGATGGCCGGGTTGGAAACATTCAGTACTTC.

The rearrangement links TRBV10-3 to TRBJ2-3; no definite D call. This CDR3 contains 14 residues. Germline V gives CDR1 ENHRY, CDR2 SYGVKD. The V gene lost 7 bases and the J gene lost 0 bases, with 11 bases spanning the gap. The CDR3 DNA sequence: TGTGCCATCAAGGTTGGCTCTAGCACAGATACGCAGTATTTT. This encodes CAIKVGSSTDTQYF.

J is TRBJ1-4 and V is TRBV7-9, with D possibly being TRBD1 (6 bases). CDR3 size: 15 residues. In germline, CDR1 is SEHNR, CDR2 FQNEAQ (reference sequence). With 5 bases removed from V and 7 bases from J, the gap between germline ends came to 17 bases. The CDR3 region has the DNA TGTGCCAGCAGCCGAGACACAGGGCGAAGTGAAAAACTGTTTTTT. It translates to CASSRDTGRSEKLFF. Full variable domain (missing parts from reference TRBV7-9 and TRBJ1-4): DTGVSQNPRHKITKRGQNVTFRCDPISEHNRLYWYRQTLGQGPEFLTYFQNEAQLEKSRLLSDRFSAERPKGSFSTLEIQRTEQGDSAMYLCASSRDTGRSEKLFFGSGTQLSVL.

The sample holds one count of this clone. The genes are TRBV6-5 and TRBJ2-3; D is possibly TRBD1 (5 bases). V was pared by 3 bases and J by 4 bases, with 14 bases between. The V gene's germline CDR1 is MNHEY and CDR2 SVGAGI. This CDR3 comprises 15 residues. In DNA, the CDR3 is TGTGCCAGCAGTTATAAAGGGGTTTTGGCAGATACGCAGTATTTT. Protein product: CASSYKGVLADTQYF.

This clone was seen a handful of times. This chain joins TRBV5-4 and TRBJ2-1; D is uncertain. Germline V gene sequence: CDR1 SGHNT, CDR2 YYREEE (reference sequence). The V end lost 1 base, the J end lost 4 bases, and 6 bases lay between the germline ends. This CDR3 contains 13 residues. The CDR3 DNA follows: TGTGCCAGCAGCTTGCAATTTTACAATGAGCAGTTCTTC. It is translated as CASSLQFYNEQFF.

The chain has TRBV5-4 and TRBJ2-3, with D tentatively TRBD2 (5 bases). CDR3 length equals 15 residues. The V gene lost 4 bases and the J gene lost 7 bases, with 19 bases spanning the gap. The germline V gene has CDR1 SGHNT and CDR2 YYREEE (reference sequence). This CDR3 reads CASSLGVDGPHTQYF. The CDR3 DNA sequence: TGTGCCAGCAGCCTCGGGGTAGACGGACCCCATACGCAGTATTTT.

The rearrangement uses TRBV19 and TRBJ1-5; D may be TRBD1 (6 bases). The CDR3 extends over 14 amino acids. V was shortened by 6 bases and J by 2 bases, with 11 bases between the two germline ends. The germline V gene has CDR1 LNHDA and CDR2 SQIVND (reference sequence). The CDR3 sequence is CASRQGLGNQPQHF. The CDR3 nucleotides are TGTGCCAGTAGACAGGGACTGGGCAATCAGCCCCAGCATTTT.

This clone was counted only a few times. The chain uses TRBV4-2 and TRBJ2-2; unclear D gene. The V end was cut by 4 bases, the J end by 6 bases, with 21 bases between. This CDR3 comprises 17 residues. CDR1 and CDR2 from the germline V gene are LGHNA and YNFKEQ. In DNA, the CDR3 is TGTGCCAGCAGCCGCACCCAGATCGGGTTTTTCTCCGGGGAGCTGTTTTTT. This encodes CASSRTQIGFFSGELFF.

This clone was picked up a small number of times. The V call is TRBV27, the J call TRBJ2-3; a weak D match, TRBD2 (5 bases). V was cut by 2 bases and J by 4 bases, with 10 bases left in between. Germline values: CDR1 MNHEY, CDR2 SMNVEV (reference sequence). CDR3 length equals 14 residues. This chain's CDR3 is CASSLGSSPDTQYF. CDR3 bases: TGTGCCAGCAGTTTAGGGTCTAGCCCAGATACGCAGTATTTT.

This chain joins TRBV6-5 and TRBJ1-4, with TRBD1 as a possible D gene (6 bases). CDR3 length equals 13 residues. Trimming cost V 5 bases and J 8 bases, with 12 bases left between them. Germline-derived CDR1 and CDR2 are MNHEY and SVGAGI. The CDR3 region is CASSRQVGEKLFF. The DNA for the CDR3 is TGTGCCAGCAGTCGACAGGTTGGCGAAAAACTGTTTTTT.

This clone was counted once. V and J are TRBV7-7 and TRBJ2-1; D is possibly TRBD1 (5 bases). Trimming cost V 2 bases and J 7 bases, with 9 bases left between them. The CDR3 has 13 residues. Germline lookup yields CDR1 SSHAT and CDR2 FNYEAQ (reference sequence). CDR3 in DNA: TGTGCCAGCAGCTTAAGGGGCAAAAATGAGCAGTTCTTC. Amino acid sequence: CASSLRGKNEQFF.

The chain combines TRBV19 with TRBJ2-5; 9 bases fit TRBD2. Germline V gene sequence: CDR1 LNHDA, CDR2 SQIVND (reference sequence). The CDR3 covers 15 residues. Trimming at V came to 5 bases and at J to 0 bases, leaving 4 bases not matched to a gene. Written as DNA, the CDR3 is TGTGCCAGTAGTCTAGGCGGGGGGGACCAAGAGACCCAGTACTTC. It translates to CASSLGGGDQETQYF.

The CDR3 nucleotides read TGTGCCAGCAGTTTCCCCGGAGTCGGAAACATTCAGTACTTC. Its protein is CASSFPGVGNIQYF. The genes are TRBV27 and TRBJ2-4; no clear D gene. The CDR3 consists of 14 residues. V lost 3 bases and J 6 bases, leaving 12 bases between the germline ends. CDR1 and CDR2 from the germline V gene are MNHEY and SMNVEV (reference sequence).

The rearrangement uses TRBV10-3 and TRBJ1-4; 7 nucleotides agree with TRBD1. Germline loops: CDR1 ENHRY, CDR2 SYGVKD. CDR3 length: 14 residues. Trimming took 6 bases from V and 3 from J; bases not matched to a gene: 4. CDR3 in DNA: TGTGCCATCAGGGGGGACAGCGCTAATGAAAAACTGTTTTTT. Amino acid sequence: CAIRGDSANEKLFF.

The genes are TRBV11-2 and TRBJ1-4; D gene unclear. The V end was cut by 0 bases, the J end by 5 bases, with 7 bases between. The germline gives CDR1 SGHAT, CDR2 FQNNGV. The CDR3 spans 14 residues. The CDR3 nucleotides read TGTGCCAGCAGCTTAGATGTTGTGAATGAAAAACTGTTTTTT. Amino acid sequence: CASSLDVVNEKLFF.

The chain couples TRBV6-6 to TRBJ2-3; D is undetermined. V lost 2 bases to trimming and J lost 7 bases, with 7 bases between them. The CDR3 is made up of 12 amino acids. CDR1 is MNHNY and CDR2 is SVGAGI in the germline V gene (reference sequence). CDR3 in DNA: TGTGCCAGCAGTTACGCAGGAAATACGCAGTATTTT. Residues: CASSYAGNTQYF.

CDR3: CASSLEAVSTDTQYF. CDR3 DNA sequence: TGCGCCAGCAGCTTGGAGGCAGTCAGCACAGATACGCAGTATTTT. This rearrangement joins TRBV5-1 to TRBJ2-3; D not resolved. Germline V CDR1 and CDR2: SGHRS, YFSETQ. With 0 bases removed from V and 0 bases from J, the gap between germline ends came to 8 bases. CDR3 length: 15 amino acids.

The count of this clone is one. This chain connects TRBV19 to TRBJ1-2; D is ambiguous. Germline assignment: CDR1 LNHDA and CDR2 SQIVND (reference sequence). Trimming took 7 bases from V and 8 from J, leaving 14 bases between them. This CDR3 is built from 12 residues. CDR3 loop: CASTLNTGGYTF. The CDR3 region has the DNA TGTGCCAGTACCCTTAACACCGGCGGCTACACCTTC.

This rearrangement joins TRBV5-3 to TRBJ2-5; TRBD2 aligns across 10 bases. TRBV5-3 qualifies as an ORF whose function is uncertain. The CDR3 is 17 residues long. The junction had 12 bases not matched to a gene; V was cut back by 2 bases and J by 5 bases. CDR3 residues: CARSFDRASGSRETQYF. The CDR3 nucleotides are TGTGCCAGAAGCTTCGATAGGGCTAGCGGGAGTCGGGAGACCCAGTACTTC.

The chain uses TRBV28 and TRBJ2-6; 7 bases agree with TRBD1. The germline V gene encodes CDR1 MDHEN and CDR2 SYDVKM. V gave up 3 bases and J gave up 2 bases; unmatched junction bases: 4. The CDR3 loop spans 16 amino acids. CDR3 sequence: CASSFNQGAGANVLTF. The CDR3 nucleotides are TGTGCCAGCAGTTTCAATCAGGGGGCTGGGGCCAACGTCCTGACTTTC.

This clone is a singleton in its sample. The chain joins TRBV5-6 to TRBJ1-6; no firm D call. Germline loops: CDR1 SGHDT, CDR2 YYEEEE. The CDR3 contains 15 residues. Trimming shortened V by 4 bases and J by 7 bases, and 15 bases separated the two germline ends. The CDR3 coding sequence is TGTGCCAGCAGCGCGAGGGAACGTTGGAATTCACCCCTCCACTTT. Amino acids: CASSARERWNSPLHF.

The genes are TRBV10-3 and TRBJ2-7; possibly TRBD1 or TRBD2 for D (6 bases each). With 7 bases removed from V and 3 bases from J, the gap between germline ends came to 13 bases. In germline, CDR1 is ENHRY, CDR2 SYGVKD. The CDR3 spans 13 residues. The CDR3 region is CAITGGGGYEQYF. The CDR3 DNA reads TGTGCCATCACCGGTGGAGGGGGCTACGAGCAGTACTTC.

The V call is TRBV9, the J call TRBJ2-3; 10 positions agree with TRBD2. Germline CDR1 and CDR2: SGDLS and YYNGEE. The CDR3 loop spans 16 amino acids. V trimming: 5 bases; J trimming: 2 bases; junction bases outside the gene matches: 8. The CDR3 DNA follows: TGTGCCAGCAGAAGAGCGGGAGGGCCCACCACAGATACGCAGTATTTT. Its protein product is CASRRAGGPTTDTQYF.

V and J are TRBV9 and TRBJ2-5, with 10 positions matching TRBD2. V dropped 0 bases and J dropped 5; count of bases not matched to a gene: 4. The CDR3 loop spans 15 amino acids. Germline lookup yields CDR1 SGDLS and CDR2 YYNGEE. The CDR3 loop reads CASSVAHSGGETQYF. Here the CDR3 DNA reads TGTGCCAGCAGCGTAGCTCATAGCGGGGGGGAGACCCAGTACTTC.

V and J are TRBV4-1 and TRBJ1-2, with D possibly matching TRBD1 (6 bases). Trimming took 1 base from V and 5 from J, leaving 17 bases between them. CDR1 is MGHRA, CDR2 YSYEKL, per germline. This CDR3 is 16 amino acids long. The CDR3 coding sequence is TGCGCCAGCAGCCAAGTTAGGGGGGGCGTTAGATATGGCTACACCTTC. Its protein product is CASSQVRGGVRYGYTF.